This T cell receptor (beta chain) comes out of a study of T cells after yellow fever vaccination (dated by TCRdb to the late 2010s). Notes on the research overall: Libraries from fractions with low cell numbers were prepared with the SMART-Seq v4 Ultra Low Input RNA kit. Bulk PBMC replicates and cell subsets were isolated from blood drawn at multiple timepoints before and after both primary and secondary immunization. Bulk TCR alpha and beta repertoires were sequenced longitudinally to track T-cell clones before and after primary and booster YFV17D yellow fever vaccination. Two healthy male donors, one aged 18 to 29 and one aged 30 to 39 years, were included in the cohort.

In the paper's terms, the treatment or condition label means: live attenuated yellow fever vaccine strain. PBMCs were isolated from peripheral blood using a standard Ficoll-Paque protocol. Dynabeads CD4 and CD8 positive selection kits were used to isolate the CD4 and CD8 T-cell fractions. RNA was extracted with TriZol from bulk PBMCs, CD4 and CD8 fractions, and dextramer-positive and dextramer-negative fractions. For this chain, trimming is 0 bases at the V end and 8 bases at the J end, and the number of junction bases without a gene match is 11. CDR1 and CDR2 were assigned from the germline V gene as SGDLS and YYNGEE. The CDR3, cysteine through phenylalanine, is 16 amino acids long. Only the CDR3 DNA stays, 48 bases, in frame from base 1. Synthesis of TCR cDNA relied on 5'RACE template switching, a step that introduced a universal primer site along with unique molecular identifiers. Priming for cDNA synthesis came from both the TCR alpha and TCR beta constant segments. Library amplification involved two PCR steps, and the second step added sample barcodes and sequencing adapters. Sequencing of libraries was performed on Illumina HiSeq 2500 (2x100 bp) or NovaSeq (2x150 bp). Per the authors' processing: MIGEC was used to demultiplex reads and collapse the reads into UMI consensus sequences, and MiXCR was used for V(D)J alignment. Vaccine-responding clonotypes were identified with edgeR using replicate PBMC samples, with FDR below 0.01 and a log2 fold change above 5 up to day 15 being required. CD4 or CD8 identity was assigned to each bulk clonotype according to whether the clonotype was present at higher abundance in the sequenced CD4 repertoire or the sequenced CD8 repertoire. Using fastp trimming at Q25 and MiXCR clonotype assembly, TCRdb reanalyzed the public sequencing data and kept in-frame beta chains. A single entry per CDR3 protein holds the most common genes and DNA from its merged rows. These V and J calls rely on TCRdb rather than the paper's analysis. The sample profile shows 200,000 to 300,000 distinct CDR3 sequences; over 6.5% of them were found once. The top ten constitute 1% to 1.2% of the sample.

This clonotype was seen many times. The antigen this receptor binds is unknown. The input lacks base qualities; no much larger clone sits a single base away. What the research found in general, with its limitations: A small fraction of clonotypes appeared in both the CD4 and CD8 compartments, likely as a result of convergent recombination. Because only a couple of donors were included in the study, the extent to which the findings can be generalized is limited. Most clones expanded after primary vaccination were re-detected after the booster (about 96% of CD4 and approximately 89% of CD8), suggesting broad memory maintenance. Compared with the primary T-cell response, the secondary T-cell response was faster but weaker, reaching its peak on day 5 rather than on day 15. Computational filtering was needed because FACS-sorted repertoires could contain abundant contaminating clonotypes from the bulk population.

The specimen comprised CD4+ T cells sorted from PBMCs, sampled on the day of the yellow fever booster vaccination. The sequence was collected from a man aged 25-45 years who received the YFV17D yellow fever vaccine. Recombination joined TRBV9 with TRBJ2-1, with 7 bases in between that match TRBD2. CDR3 region: CASSVVHSGAYHEQFF. In nucleotides, the sequence is TGTGCCAGCAGCGTAGTCCACAGCGGGGCATATCATGAGCAGTTCTTC.